This is a list of T cell receptor beta chains from one sample in a study of breast tumors, draining lymph nodes, adjacent tissues. TCRdb ran MiXCR on the multiplex PCR reads and lists one entry per CDR3 protein. This sample yields around 290,000 distinct CDR3 sequences, of which 30% are seen a single time; around 1% belongs to the top ten. The sequencing input was axillary lymph node tissue. The receptors were gathered from a female donor with breast cancer. Some clones in this sample may be carry-over from other donors' samples. Both conserved end residues are part of each CDR3. A D gene is named only where the DNA matches it firmly. Expanded clones get a size class; other rows say once, few or many, or leave the size out.

v_call	clone_size	cdr3_length	j_call	d_call	cdr3_nt	cdr3_aa
TRBV20-1	many	11	TRBJ2-7	NA	TGCAGTGCTGTATGGCGGGACGAGCAGTACTTC	CSAVWRDEQYF
TRBV14	many	14	TRBJ2-3	NA	TGTGCCAGCAGCCAAGCCCAATACACAGATACGCAGTATTTT	CASSQAQYTDTQYF
TRBV11-3	few	13	TRBJ2-7	TRBD1	TGTGCCAGCAGGGTGACAGGGGGCGCCGAGCAGTACTTC	CASRVTGGAEQYF
TRBV12-5	many	15	TRBJ1-6	TRBD1	TGTGCTAGTGCTCTACAGGGGCGAAGCAATTCACCCCTCCACTTT	CASALQGRSNSPLHF
TRBV10-3	NA	13	TRBJ2-3	TRBD2	TGTGCCATCCGGACTAGCGGGAGGGATACGCAGTATTTT	CAIRTSGRDTQYF
TRBV7-2	many	15	TRBJ2-3	NA	TGTGCCAGCAGTTGGGCCCCGCGCCGCACAGATACGCAGTATTTT	CASSWAPRRTDTQYF
TRBV6-6	many	17	TRBJ2-2	TRBD2	TGTGCCAGCGTGACTAGCGGGAGCCCCACGAACACCGGGGAGCTGTTTTTT	CASVTSGSPTNTGELFF
TRBV30	NA	15	TRBJ2-5	NA	TGTGCCTGGAACAACCGCCGGGACATACAAGAGACCCAGTACTTC	CAWNNRRDIQETQYF
TRBV2	few	15	TRBJ2-7	NA	TGTGCCAGCAGTGGAGTCCGGGGCCCCTCGTACGAGCAGTACTTC	CASSGVRGPSYEQYF
TRBV11-2	few	18	TRBJ2-5	NA	TGTGCCAGCAGCTCTAGGGTCCGGACCGGGTGGGCCCAAGAGACCCAGTACTTC	CASSSRVRTGWAQETQYF
TRBV28	NA	11	TRBJ1-1	NA	TGTGCCACCAGGGGCGACACTGAAGCTTTCTTT	CATRGDTEAFF
TRBV20-1	many	13	TRBJ2-7	NA	TGCAGTGCTAGCGGGAGCCTCACCTACGAGCAGTACTTC	CSASGSLTYEQYF
TRBV2	NA	14	TRBJ1-1	NA	TGTGCCAGCAGTGAGCTGAGGCCGGACACTGAAGCTTTCTTT	CASSELRPDTEAFF
TRBV7-9	many	15	TRBJ2-4	TRBD2	TGTGCCAGCAGCTTAGTTCCGGGAGGGCATAGCATTCAGTACTTC	CASSLVPGGHSIQYF
TRBV29-1	many	14	TRBJ2-7	NA	TGCAGCGTTGAGGGCGGGACCACCTTCTACGAGCAGTACTTC	CSVEGGTTFYEQYF
TRBV7-9	NA	14	TRBJ1-3	TRBD1	TGTGCCAGCAGCTTGGGGGACAGCAGAAACACCATATATTTT	CASSLGDSRNTIYF
TRBV6-6	many	16	TRBJ2-7	TRBD1	TGTGCCAGCAGTTCCACCCGGACAGGGGGCTCCTACGAGCAGTACTTC	CASSSTRTGGSYEQYF
TRBV6-5	many	16	TRBJ2-2	TRBD1	TGTGCCAGCAGTAATCCGGGACAGGGTACCACCGGGGAGCTGTTTTTT	CASSNPGQGTTGELFF
TRBV3-1	NA	14	TRBJ2-7	TRBD1	TGTGCCAGCAGCCAGCCGGGACAGTTCTACGAGCAGTACTTC	CASSQPGQFYEQYF
TRBV11-2	many	13	TRBJ2-2	TRBD2	TGTGCCAGCAGCGTAGCGGGAGGGAGGGAGCTGTTTTTT	CASSVAGGRELFF